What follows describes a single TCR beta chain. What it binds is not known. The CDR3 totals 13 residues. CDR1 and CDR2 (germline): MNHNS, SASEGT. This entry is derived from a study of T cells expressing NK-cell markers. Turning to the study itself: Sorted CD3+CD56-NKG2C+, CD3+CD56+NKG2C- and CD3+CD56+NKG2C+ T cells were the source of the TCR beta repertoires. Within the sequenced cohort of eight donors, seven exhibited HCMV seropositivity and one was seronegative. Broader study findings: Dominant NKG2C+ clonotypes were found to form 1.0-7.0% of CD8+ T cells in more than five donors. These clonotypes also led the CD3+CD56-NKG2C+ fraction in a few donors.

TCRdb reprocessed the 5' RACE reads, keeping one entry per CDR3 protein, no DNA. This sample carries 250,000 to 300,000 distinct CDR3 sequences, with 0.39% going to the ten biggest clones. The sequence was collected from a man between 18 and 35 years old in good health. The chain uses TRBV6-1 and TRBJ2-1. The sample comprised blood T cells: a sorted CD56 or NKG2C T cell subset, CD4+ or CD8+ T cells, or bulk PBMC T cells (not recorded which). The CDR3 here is CSSGRSSYNEQFF.